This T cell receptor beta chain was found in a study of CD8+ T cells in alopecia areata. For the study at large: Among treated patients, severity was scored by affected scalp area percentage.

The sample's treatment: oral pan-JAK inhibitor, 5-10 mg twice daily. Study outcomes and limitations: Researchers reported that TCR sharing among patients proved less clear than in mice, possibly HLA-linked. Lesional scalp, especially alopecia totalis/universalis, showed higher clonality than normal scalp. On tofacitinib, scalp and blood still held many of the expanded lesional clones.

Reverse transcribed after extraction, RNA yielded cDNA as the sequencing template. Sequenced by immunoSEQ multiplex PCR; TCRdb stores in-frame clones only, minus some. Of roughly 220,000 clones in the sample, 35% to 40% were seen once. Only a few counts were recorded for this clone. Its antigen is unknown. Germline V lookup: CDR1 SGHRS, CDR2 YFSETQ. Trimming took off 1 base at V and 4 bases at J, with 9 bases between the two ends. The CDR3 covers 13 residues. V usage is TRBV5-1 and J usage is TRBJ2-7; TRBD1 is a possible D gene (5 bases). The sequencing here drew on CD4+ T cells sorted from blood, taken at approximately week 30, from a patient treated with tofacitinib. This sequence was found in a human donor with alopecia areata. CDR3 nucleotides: TGCGCCAGCAGCTTGAGGAAGGGGTACGAGCAGTACTTC. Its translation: CASSLRKGYEQYF.